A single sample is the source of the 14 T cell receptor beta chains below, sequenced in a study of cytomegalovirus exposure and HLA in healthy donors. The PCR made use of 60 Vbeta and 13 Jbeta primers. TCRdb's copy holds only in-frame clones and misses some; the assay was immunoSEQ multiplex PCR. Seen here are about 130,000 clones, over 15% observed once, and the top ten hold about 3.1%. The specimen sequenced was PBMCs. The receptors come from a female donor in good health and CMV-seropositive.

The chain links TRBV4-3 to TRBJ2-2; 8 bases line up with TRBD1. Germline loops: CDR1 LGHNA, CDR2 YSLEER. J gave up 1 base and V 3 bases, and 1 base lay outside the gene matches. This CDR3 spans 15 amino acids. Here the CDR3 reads CASSQGTGNTGELFF. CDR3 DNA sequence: TGCGCCAGCAGCCAGGGGACAGGGAACACCGGGGAGCTGTTTTTT.

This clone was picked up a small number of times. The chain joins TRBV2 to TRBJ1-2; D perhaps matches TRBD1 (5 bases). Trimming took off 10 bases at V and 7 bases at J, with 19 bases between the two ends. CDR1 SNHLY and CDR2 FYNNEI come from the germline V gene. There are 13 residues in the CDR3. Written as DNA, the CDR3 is TGTGCCACCTCCCCCCAGGGCGAAGGTGGCTACACCTTC. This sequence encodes CATSPQGEGGYTF.

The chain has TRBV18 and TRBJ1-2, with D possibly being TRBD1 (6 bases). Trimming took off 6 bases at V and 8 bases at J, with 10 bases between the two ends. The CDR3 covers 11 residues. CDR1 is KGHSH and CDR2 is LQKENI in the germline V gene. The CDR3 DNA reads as TGTGCCAGCTCCCCAGGGGAGGGCTACACCTTC. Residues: CASSPGEGYTF.

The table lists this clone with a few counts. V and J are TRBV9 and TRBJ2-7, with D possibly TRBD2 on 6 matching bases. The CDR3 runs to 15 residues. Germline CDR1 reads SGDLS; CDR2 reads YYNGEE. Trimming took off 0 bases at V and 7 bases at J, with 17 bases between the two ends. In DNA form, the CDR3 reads TGTGCCAGCAGCGTAGCCTCCGGAGGGCCGGGTGAGCAGTACTTC. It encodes CASSVASGGPGEQYF.

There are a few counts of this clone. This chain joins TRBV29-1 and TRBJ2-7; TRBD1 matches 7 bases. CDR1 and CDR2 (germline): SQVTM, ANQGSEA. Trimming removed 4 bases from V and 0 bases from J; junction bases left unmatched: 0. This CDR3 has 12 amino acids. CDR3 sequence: CSVGDSSYEQYF. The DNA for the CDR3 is TGCAGCGTTGGGGACAGCTCCTACGAGCAGTACTTC.

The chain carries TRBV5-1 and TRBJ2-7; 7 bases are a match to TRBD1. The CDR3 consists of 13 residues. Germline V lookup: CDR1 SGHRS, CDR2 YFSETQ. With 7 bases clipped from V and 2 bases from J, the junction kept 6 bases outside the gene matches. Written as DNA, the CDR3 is TGCGCCAGCCGTCGGGACAGAGCCTACGAGCAGTACTTC. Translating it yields CASRRDRAYEQYF.

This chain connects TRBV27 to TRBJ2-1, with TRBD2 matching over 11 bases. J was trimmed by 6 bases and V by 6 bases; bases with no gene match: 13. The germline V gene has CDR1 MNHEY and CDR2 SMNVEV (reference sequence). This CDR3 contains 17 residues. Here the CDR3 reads CASRQDRTSGSLNEQFF. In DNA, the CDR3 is TGTGCCAGCAGGCAGGACAGAACTAGCGGGAGCCTCAATGAGCAGTTCTTC.

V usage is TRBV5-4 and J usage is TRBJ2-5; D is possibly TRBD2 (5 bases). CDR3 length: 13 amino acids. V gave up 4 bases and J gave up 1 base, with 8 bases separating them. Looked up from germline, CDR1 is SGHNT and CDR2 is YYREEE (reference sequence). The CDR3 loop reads CASSPGLQETQYF. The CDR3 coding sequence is TGTGCCAGCAGCCCCGGACTCCAAGAGACCCAGTACTTC.

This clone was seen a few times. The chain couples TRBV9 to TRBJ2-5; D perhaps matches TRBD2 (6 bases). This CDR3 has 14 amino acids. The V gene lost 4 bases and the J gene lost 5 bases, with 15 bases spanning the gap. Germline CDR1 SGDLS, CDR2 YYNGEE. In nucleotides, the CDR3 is TGTGCCAGCAGCACCGGAGGGGTCGGGGAGACCCAGTACTTC. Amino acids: CASSTGGVGETQYF.

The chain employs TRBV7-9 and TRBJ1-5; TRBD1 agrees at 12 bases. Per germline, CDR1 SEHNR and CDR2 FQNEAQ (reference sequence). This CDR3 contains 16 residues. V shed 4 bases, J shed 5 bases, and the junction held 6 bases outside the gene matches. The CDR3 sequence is CASSSPGQGADQPQHF. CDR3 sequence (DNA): TGTGCCAGCAGCTCCCCGGGACAGGGGGCAGATCAGCCCCAGCATTTT.

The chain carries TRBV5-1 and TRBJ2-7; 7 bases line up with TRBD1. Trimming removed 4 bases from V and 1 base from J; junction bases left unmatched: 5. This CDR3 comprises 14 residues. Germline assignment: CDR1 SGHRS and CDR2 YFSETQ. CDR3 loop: CASSRTRGSYEQYF. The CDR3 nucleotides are TGCGCCAGCAGCCGAACCAGGGGGTCCTACGAGCAGTACTTC.

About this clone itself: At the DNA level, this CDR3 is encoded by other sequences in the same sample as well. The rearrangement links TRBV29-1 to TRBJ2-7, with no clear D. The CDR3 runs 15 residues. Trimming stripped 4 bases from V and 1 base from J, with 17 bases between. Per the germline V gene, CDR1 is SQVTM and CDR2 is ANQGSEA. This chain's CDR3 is CSVAGSLSKSYEQYF. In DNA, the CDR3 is TGCAGCGTTGCGGGTTCTCTTTCCAAATCCTACGAGCAGTACTTC.

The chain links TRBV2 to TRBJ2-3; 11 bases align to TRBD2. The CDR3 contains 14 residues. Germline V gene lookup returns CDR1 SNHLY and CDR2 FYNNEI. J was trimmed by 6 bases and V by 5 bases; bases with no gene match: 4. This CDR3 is CASSSSGGFDTQYF. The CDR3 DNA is TGTGCCAGCAGTTCTAGCGGGGGGTTCGATACGCAGTATTTT.

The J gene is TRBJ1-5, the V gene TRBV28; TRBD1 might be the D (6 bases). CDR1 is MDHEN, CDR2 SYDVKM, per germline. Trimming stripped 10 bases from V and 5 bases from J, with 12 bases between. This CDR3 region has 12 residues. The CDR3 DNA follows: TGTGCCACCTCAGACAGGTATCAGCCCCAGCATTTT. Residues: CATSDRYQPQHF.